This T cell receptor (beta chain) was sequenced for a study of control samples from healthy donors and cancer patients. TCRdb keeps only in-frame clones here, not all; method: immunoSEQ multiplex PCR. This repertoire shows about 100,000 clones, less than 90% found once; its top ten account for 15% to 20%. This CDR3 contains 13 residues. Germline CDR1 and CDR2: MRHNA and SNTAGT. Trimming took 1 base from V and 7 from J, leaving 10 bases between them. The TCR originated in a woman between 50 and 59 years old in good health. The V and J genes are TRBV6-4 and TRBJ1-2; tentative D call: TRBD1 (5 bases). The sequenced material came from blood. The CDR3 coding sequence is TGTGCCAGCAGTGACTTCCAGGGAACTGGCTACACCTTC. Translated, it gives CASSDFQGTGYTF.